The clone carrying this T cell receptor beta chain showed up just a few times. This entry comes from a study of metastatic and nonmetastatic thyroid tumors. Authors' analysis steps: Variation in CDR3 across clinicopathological groups served as the basis for constructing a distant-metastasis classifier in papillary thyroid cancer. TCRdb re-called the PCR reads via MiXCR. It is TCRdb's table, rather than the study itself, that gives the V and J calls and clone size. The data show a few thousand clones, with 28% seen just once and roughly 15% held by the top ten. The CDR3 spans 15 residues. From germline, CDR1 is SQVTM and CDR2 ANQGSEA. V trimming: 4 bases; J trimming: 11 bases; junction bases outside the gene matches: 18. Patients had received no treatment of any kind before thyroid surgery.

V is TRBV29-1 and J is TRBJ1-2, with 8 bases aligning to TRBD1. The TCR sequence derives from a female donor with papillary thyroid cancer or a benign thyroid nodule (not recorded which). Some clones in this sample may be carry-over from other donors' samples. The specimen sequenced was adjacent normal tissue. The CDR3 region is CSVVEGDRLNYCYTF. Here the CDR3 DNA reads TGCAGCGTTGTAGAGGGGGACAGGCTGAACTATTGTTACACCTTC. The full variable domain, with the rest looked up from reference TRBV29-1 and TRBJ1-2, is SAVISQKPSRDICQRGTSLTIQCQVDSQVTMMFWYRQQPGQSLTLIATANQGSEATYESGFVIDKFPISRPNLTFSTLTVSNMSPEDSSIYLCSVVEGDRLNYCYTFGSGTRLTVV.